The sequence of this T cell receptor beta chain was determined in a study of blood T cell repertoires in COVID-19. V shed 4 bases and J shed 5 bases, with 16 bases lying between them. The germline V gene encodes CDR1 SGHTS and CDR2 YDEGEE. This CDR3 has 15 residues. Sequencing used immunoSEQ multiplex PCR; TCRdb keeps in-frame clones, though not all of them. The sample shows around 310,000 clones, around 87% of them seen only once. The receptor was isolated from a woman aged 40 to 50 with COVID-19, enrolled during active disease. This chain links TRBV5-8 with TRBJ1-5; D gene uncertain. The sequenced material came from peripheral blood. The CDR3 loop reads CASSGGKSQDQPQHF. DNA of the CDR3: TGTGCCAGCAGCGGAGGGAAATCACAAGATCAGCCCCAGCATTTT. Full variable domain (missing parts from reference TRBV5-8 and TRBJ1-5): EAGVTQSPTHLIKTRGQQATLRCSPISGHTSVYWYQQALGLGLQFLLWYDEGEERNRGNFPPRFSGRQFPNYSSELNVNALELEDSALYLCASSGGKSQDQPQHFGDGTRLSIL.